The next 15 T cell receptor beta chains were all read from a single sample in a study of PD-L1 blockade in urothelial cancer. Sample time point: peripheral blood 6 weeks after treatment start. The data were produced by immunoSEQ multiplex PCR, yet TCRdb's version contains in-frame clones alone and is incomplete. The table includes roughly 120,000 clones, roughly 89% detected once. Here the sequenced sample was PBMCs, taken around atezolizumab (anti-PD-L1) treatment. The receptors shown here come from a man aged 55-75 years with urothelial cancer.

The chain couples TRBV9 to TRBJ2-3, with TRBD1 matching 8 bases. V shed 6 bases and J 6 bases; nucleotides not matched to a gene: 6. Germline CDR1 and CDR2: SGDLS and YYNGEE. There are 13 residues in the CDR3. CDR3 sequence (DNA): TGTGCCAGCAACCAGGGGGCGACGGATACGCAGTATTTT. Protein: CASNQGATDTQYF.

This sequence joins TRBV6-6 and TRBJ2-7, with 9 bases aligning to TRBD1. The V segment lost 4 bases and the J segment 3 bases; nucleotides outside the gene matches: 7. Looked up from germline, CDR1 is MNHNY and CDR2 is SVGAGI (reference sequence). This CDR3 is built from 15 residues. This CDR3 is CASSSQGQGGYEQYF. CDR3 sequence (DNA): TGTGCCAGCAGTTCCCAGGGACAGGGTGGCTACGAGCAGTACTTC.

The V and J genes are TRBV4-2 and TRBJ2-5; the D is unclear. The germline CDR1 and CDR2 sequences are LGHNA and YNFKEQ. The CDR3 has 14 residues. The V and J ends lost 2 bases and 4 bases respectively, with 11 bases between them. This chain's CDR3 is CASSQSALGETQYF. CDR3 in DNA: TGTGCCAGCAGCCAAAGCGCCCTGGGAGAGACCCAGTACTTC.

The genes are TRBV5-5 and TRBJ1-1; no definite D call. Trimming removed 7 bases from V and 1 base from J, with 8 bases in between. CDR3 length: 12 amino acids. The V gene's germline CDR1 is SGHKS and CDR2 YYEKEE (reference sequence). The CDR3 DNA is TGTGCCAGCTGGCTCCAGAACACTGAAGCTTTCTTT. Its translation: CASWLQNTEAFF. The variable domain in full, with the rest retrieved from reference TRBV5-5 and TRBJ1-1, is DAGVTQSPTHLIKTRGQQVTLRCSPISGHKSVSWYQQVLGQGPQFIFQYYEKEERGRGNFPDRFSARQFPNYSSELNVNALLLGDSALYLCASWLQNTEAFFGQGTRLTVV.

The V and J genes are TRBV19 and TRBJ2-1, with 12 bases lining up with TRBD2. CDR1 and CDR2 (germline): LNHDA, SQIVND (reference sequence). This CDR3 is 15 amino acids long. V lost 5 bases, J lost 5 bases, and 4 bases stayed unmatched. CDR3: CASSRLAGEHNEQFF. The CDR3 nucleotides read TGTGCCAGTAGTCGACTAGCGGGGGAGCACAATGAGCAGTTCTTC.

V is TRBV2 and J is TRBJ2-7; TRBD2 aligns across 10 bases. With 6 bases clipped from V and 2 bases from J, the junction kept 10 bases outside the gene matches. The CDR3 extends over 16 amino acids. Per germline, CDR1 SNHLY and CDR2 FYNNEI. Here the CDR3 reads CASRVAGGLMPYEQYF. For the CDR3, the DNA is TGTGCCAGCAGGGTAGCGGGGGGACTTATGCCCTACGAGCAGTACTTC.

This chain connects TRBV6-4 to TRBJ2-2, with D possibly matching TRBD2 (5 bases). The CDR3 is 15 amino acids. V was pared by 6 bases and J by 7 bases, with 18 bases between. Germline V gene lookup returns CDR1 MRHNA and CDR2 SNTAGT. The CDR3: CASRMEEGLDGELFF. The CDR3 nucleotides read TGTGCCAGCAGGATGGAGGAAGGGTTGGACGGGGAGCTGTTTTTT.

This clone was counted once. The chain recombines TRBV18 with TRBJ2-3; 9 bases map to TRBD2. The V and J ends lost 5 bases and 2 bases, in that order; junction bases with no gene match: 5. The germline gives CDR1 KGHSH, CDR2 LQKENI. The CDR3 is 15 amino acids. This CDR3 is CASSATSGDTDTQYF. The CDR3 DNA reads as TGTGCCAGCTCAGCGACTAGCGGCGACACAGATACGCAGTATTTT.

The chain employs TRBV27 and TRBJ2-1; TRBD2 might be the D (6 bases). The V and J ends lost 6 bases and 6 bases respectively, with 9 bases between them. Germline V gene lookup returns CDR1 MNHEY and CDR2 SMNVEV (reference sequence). This CDR3 is built from 12 residues. The CDR3: CASRMTSNEQFF. CDR3 nucleotide sequence: TGTGCCAGCAGGATGACTAGCAATGAGCAGTTCTTC.

The chain recombines TRBV7-2 with TRBJ1-1, with 10 bases aligning to TRBD1. Germline CDR1 is SGHTA and CDR2 is FQGNSA. The J segment lost 5 bases and the V segment lost 5 bases, leaving 5 bases of the junction unmatched. This CDR3 contains 14 residues. CDR3 DNA sequence: TGTGCCAGCAGCCCGGGACAGGGGAGGACTGAAGCTTTCTTT. Protein product: CASSPGQGRTEAFF.

The chain is built from TRBV7-9 and TRBJ2-1; D may be TRBD1 (5 bases). CDR3 length equals 14 residues. V was cut by 8 bases and J by 2 bases, with 13 bases left in between. Germline CDR1 reads SEHNR; CDR2 reads FQNEAQ (reference sequence). CDR3 sequence: CASRFGRAYNEQFF. The CDR3 coding sequence is TGTGCCAGCCGGTTCGGCAGGGCCTACAATGAGCAGTTCTTC.

The genes are TRBV4-1 and TRBJ2-3, with 8 nucleotides matching TRBD2. Losses at the gene ends were 2 bases for V and 0 bases for J; bases not matched to a gene: 7. Germline CDR1 is MGHRA and CDR2 is YSYEKL. The CDR3 is 17 amino acids. The CDR3: CASSQSGLAGSTDTQYF. DNA of the CDR3: TGCGCCAGCAGCCAATCGGGGCTAGCGGGTAGCACAGATACGCAGTATTTT.

The CDR3 is CASSPNGQGIGVAYEKLFF. For the CDR3, the DNA is TGTGCCAGCTCACCTAACGGACAGGGAATTGGGGTGGCCTATGAAAAACTGTTTTTT. The V gene is TRBV18, the J gene TRBJ1-4; 8 nucleotides align to TRBD1. The V gene end was trimmed by 3 bases and the J gene end by 6 bases; junction bases not matched to a gene: 18. Germline CDR1 is KGHSH and CDR2 is LQKENI. CDR3 length equals 19 residues. The full variable domain, with the rest looked up from reference TRBV18 and TRBJ1-4, is NAGVMQNPRHLVRRRGQEARLRCSPMKGHSHVYWYRQLPEEGLKFMVYLQKENIIDESGMPKERFSAEFPKEGPSILRIQQVVRGDSAAYFCASSPNGQGIGVAYEKLFFGSGTQLSVL.

The J gene is TRBJ2-7, the V gene TRBV27, with D hard to call. Germline V gene data show CDR1 as MNHEY and CDR2 as SMNVEV (reference sequence). The CDR3 length is 13 residues. V was cut by 3 bases and J by 4 bases, with 10 bases left in between. CDR3 DNA: TGTGCCAGCAGTTTTATCGGCGGATACGAGCAGTACTTC. Residues: CASSFIGGYEQYF.

The chain joins TRBV5-1 to TRBJ2-7, with D hard to call. This CDR3 region has 11 residues. Trimming took 2 bases from V and 5 from J, leaving 5 bases between them. Germline CDR1 is SGHRS and CDR2 is YFSETQ. The CDR3 loop is CASSLGDEQYF. The CDR3 DNA sequence: TGCGCCAGCAGCTTAGGAGACGAGCAGTACTTC.